The rows below give T cell receptor beta chains drawn from one sample of a study of CXCR3-negative and CXCR3-positive naive CD8 T cells. Each CDR3 protein gets one entry in TCRdb, which reprocessed the 5' RACE reads and gives no DNA. Its table records about 62,000 distinct CDR3 sequences. Material: naive CXCR3- CD8+ T cells from blood. The receptors were gathered from a human donor in good health. Some clones in this sample may be carry-over from other donors' samples. The CDR3 runs from the conserved cysteine through the conserved F or W.

J: TRBJ1-5; V: TRBV20-1; CDR3: CSARDRGEAQPQHF
J: TRBJ2-1; V: TRBV12-3/TRBV12-4; CDR3: CASSLYGGSYNEQFF
J: TRBJ2-7; V: TRBV7-2; CDR3: CASSPSGGTLYEQYF
J: TRBJ2-3; V: TRBV4-3; CDR3: CASSQDAATRASTDTQYF
J: TRBJ2-3; V: TRBV6-4; CDR3: CASSDSGTSGGGTDTQYF
J: TRBJ2-5; V: TRBV12-3/TRBV12-4; CDR3: CASSLILTVTETQYF
J: TRBJ2-7; V: TRBV6-1; CDR3: CASSVRDSTYEQYF
J: TRBJ1-3; V: TRBV2; CDR3: CASSEYQGFVAGNTIYF
J: TRBJ2-7; V: TRBV12-3/TRBV12-4; CDR3: CASSDSENSYEQYF
J: TRBJ1-1; V: TRBV27; CDR3: CASSHGQVNTEAFF
J: TRBJ1-4; V: TRBV29-1; CDR3: CSSPTSSWANEKLFF
J: TRBJ2-7; V: TRBV7-9; CDR3: CARKYRGIYEQYF
J: TRBJ2-2; V: TRBV7-2; CDR3: CASSKWDSGELFF
J: TRBJ1-1; V: TRBV28; CDR3: CASSWSTGVTEAFF
J: TRBJ2-7; V: TRBV7-9; CDR3: CASGQHVDLGYEQYF
J: TRBJ1-2; V: TRBV20-1; CDR3: CSVLDFGQVYGYTF
J: TRBJ2-1; V: TRBV7-2; CDR3: CASRNGLVPFHEQFF